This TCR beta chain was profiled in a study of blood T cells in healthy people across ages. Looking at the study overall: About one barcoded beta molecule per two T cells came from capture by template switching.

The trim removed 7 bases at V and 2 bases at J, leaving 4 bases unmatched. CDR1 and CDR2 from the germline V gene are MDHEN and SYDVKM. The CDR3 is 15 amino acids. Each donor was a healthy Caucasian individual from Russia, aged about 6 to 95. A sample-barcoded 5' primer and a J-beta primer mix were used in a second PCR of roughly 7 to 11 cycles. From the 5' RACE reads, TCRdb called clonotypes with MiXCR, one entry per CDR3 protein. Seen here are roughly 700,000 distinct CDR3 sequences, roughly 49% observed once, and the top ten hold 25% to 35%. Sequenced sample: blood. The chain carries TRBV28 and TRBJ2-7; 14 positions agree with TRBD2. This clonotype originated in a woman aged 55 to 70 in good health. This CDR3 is CASIPGLAGAYEQYF. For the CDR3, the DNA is TGTGCCAGCATCCCGGGACTAGCGGGGGCCTACGAGCAGTACTTC.